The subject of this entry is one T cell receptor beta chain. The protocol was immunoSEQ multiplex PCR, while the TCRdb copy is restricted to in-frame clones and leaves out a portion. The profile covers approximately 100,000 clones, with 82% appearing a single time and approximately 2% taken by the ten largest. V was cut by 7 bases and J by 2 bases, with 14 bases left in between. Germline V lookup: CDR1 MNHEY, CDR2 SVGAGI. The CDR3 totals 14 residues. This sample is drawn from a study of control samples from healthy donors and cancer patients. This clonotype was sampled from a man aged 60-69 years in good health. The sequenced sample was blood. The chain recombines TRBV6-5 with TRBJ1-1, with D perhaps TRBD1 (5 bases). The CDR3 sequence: CASTVTEINTEAFF. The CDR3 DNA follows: TGTGCCAGCACTGTGACAGAAATTAACACTGAAGCTTTCTTT.